Presented here are 15 T cell receptor beta chains from one specimen sequenced in a study of Tregs in tolerant kidney transplant recipients. No antigen has been identified for these receptors. Using immunoSEQ multiplex PCR, the repertoire was profiled, and TCRdb retains in-frame clones only, with some absent. The table includes roughly 40,000 clones, around 95% detected once. Sequences were obtained from Tregs from blood cultured with allogeneic cells. The source is a human donor in good health.

The rearrangement joins TRBV30 to TRBJ1-6; D unclear. The germline V gene encodes CDR1 GTSNPN and CDR2 SVGIG (reference sequence). CDR3 length equals 15 residues. Between the trimmed V and J ends, which lost 1 base and 6 bases, there was a span of 13 bases. CDR3 sequence: CAWSANQSPNSPLHF. The CDR3 nucleotides read TGTGCCTGGAGTGCAAACCAAAGTCCTAATTCACCCCTCCACTTT. Drawing the rest from reference TRBV30 and TRBJ1-6, the complete variable domain is SQTIHQWPATLVQPVGSPLSLECTVEGTSNPNLYWYRQAAGRGLQLLFYSVGIGQISSEVPQNLSASRPQDRQFILSSKKLLLSDSGFYLCAWSANQSPNSPLHFGNGTRLTVT.

The chain links TRBV2 to TRBJ2-5, with D perhaps matching TRBD2 (5 bases). The CDR3 sequence is 15 residues long. Germline-derived CDR1 and CDR2 are SNHLY and FYNNEI. V was shortened by 0 bases and J by 3 bases, with 11 bases between the two germline ends. CDR3 nucleotides: TGTGCCAGCAGTGAAGCGCCGGGGTTTGAAGAGACCCAGTACTTC. Translated, it gives CASSEAPGFEETQYF.

The V gene is TRBV11-2, the J gene TRBJ1-2, with unresolved D. This CDR3 comprises 16 residues. Trimming left V 4 bases short and J 4 bases short, with 19 bases between. The germline V gene has CDR1 SGHAT and CDR2 FQNNGV. The CDR3 nucleotides are TGTGCCAGCAGCTCCTGGGAGGTAACAGCTTCCTATGGCTACACCTTC. It specifies CASSSWEVTASYGYTF.

V gene TRBV5-5 combines with J gene TRBJ2-7; 7 positions match TRBD2. Trimming removed 5 bases from V and 2 bases from J; junction bases left unmatched: 7. The germline V gene has CDR1 SGHKS and CDR2 YYEKEE (reference sequence). The CDR3 is 14 residues long. The CDR3 DNA reads as TGTGCCAGCAGGAAAACTAGCGCAACCTACGAGCAGTACTTC. Translation: CASRKTSATYEQYF.

The V call is TRBV5-6, the J call TRBJ2-7, with 9 bases aligning to TRBD1. Germline CDR1 SGHDT, CDR2 YYEEEE. The CDR3 totals 15 residues. The V and J ends lost 5 bases and 5 bases, in that order; junction bases with no gene match: 11. The CDR3: CASSPLGTGSNEQYF. CDR3 nucleotides: TGTGCCAGCAGTCCCCTTGGGACAGGGTCCAACGAGCAGTACTTC. Filled out from reference TRBV5-6 and TRBJ2-7, the complete variable domain reads DAGVTQSPTHLIKTRGQQVTLRCSPKSGHDTVSWYQQALGQGPQFIFQYYEEEERQRGNFPDRFSGHQFPNYSSELNVNALLLGDSALYLCASSPLGTGSNEQYFGPGTRLTVT.

This clone was recorded only once. V gene TRBV11-3 combines with J gene TRBJ2-7; 11 nucleotides line up with TRBD2. V was clipped by 8 bases and J by 0 bases; unmatched bases: 9. The CDR3 runs 16 residues. The germline CDR1 and CDR2 sequences are SGHNT and YENEEA. The CDR3 DNA reads as TGTGCCAGCCCGATAGCGGGAGGGCCCCACTCCTACGAGCAGTACTTC. It specifies CASPIAGGPHSYEQYF.

The chain uses TRBV11-2 and TRBJ1-3, with a tentative D call TRBD1 (5 bases). V dropped 3 bases and J dropped 7 bases, with 7 bases sitting between them. The CDR3 totals 12 residues. Germline V gives CDR1 SGHAT, CDR2 FQNNGV. The CDR3 DNA sequence: TGTGCCAGCAGCTTCCCAGGGAACACCATATATTTT. As protein: CASSFPGNTIYF. The variable domain in full, completed from reference TRBV11-2 and TRBJ1-3, reads EAGVAQSPRYKIIEKRQSVAFWCNPISGHATLYWYQQILGQGPKLLIQFQNNGVVDDSQLPKDRFSAERLKGVDSTLKIQPAKLEDSAVYLCASSFPGNTIYFGEGSWLTVV.

The V gene is TRBV27, the J gene TRBJ2-3; 10 bases fit TRBD2. The CDR3 spans 17 residues. Germline CDR1 and CDR2: MNHEY and SMNVEV (reference sequence). J lost 3 bases, V lost 1 base, and 7 bases had no gene match. CDR3 DNA: TGTGCCAGCAGTTTATTGGGGCAGGGACTAGCGACAGATACGCAGTATTTT. Amino acids: CASSLLGQGLATDTQYF.

The J gene is TRBJ1-1, the V gene TRBV5-6, with TRBD1 as a possible D gene (6 bases). The germline V gene encodes CDR1 SGHDT and CDR2 YYEEEE. Between the trimmed V and J ends, which lost 1 base and 1 base, there was a span of 17 bases. CDR3 size: 17 residues. CDR3 region: CASSLNLGGRRNTEAFF. Here the CDR3 DNA reads TGTGCCAGCAGCTTGAATCTGGGGGGGCGAAGGAACACTGAAGCTTTCTTT.

The rearrangement links TRBV5-1 to TRBJ2-2; D is perhaps TRBD1 (6 bases). Trimming took off 4 bases at V and 1 base at J, with 14 bases between the two ends. Germline lookup yields CDR1 SGHRS and CDR2 YFSETQ. This CDR3 is built from 16 residues. Here the CDR3 reads CASSLTGLQNTGELFF. CDR3 nucleotide sequence: TGCGCCAGCAGCCTGACAGGCCTACAGAACACCGGGGAGCTGTTTTTT.

The CDR3 spells CASSLRGLAGESSYNEQFF. The CDR3, as DNA: TGCGCCAGCAGCTTGAGAGGTCTAGCGGGGGAGAGTTCCTACAATGAGCAGTTCTTC. The gene calls are TRBV5-1 and TRBJ2-1; 10 nucleotides match TRBD2. The germline V gene has CDR1 SGHRS and CDR2 YFSETQ. Trimming took 1 base from V and 1 from J; bases not matched to a gene: 11. This CDR3 comprises 19 residues.

The chain recombines TRBV7-8 with TRBJ1-3; D gene unclear. Trimming shortened V by 0 bases and J by 0 bases, and 6 bases separated the two germline ends. The germline CDR1 and CDR2 sequences are SGHVS and FQNEAQ. This CDR3 spans 15 amino acids. CDR3 sequence reads: CASSLASTSGNTIYF. In DNA, the CDR3 is TGTGCCAGCAGCTTAGCTTCCACCTCTGGAAACACCATATATTTT.

The J gene is TRBJ2-6, the V gene TRBV5-1; D not resolved. Germline V gene sequence: CDR1 SGHRS, CDR2 YFSETQ. The CDR3 covers 12 residues. The V and J ends lost 2 bases and 12 bases respectively, with 9 bases between them. The CDR3 is CASSFELGVLTF. CDR3 DNA sequence: TGCGCCAGCAGCTTCGAATTAGGCGTCCTGACTTTC. Full variable domain (outside the CDR3, taken from reference TRBV5-1 and TRBJ2-6): KAGVTQTPRYLIKTRGQQVTLSCSPISGHRSVSWYQQTPGQGLQFLFEYFSETQRNKGNFPGRFSGRQFSNSRSEMNVSTLELGDSALYLCASSFELGVLTFGAGSRLTVL.

This clone appeared a single time. The chain joins TRBV12-5 to TRBJ2-1; TRBD1 matches at 11 bases. Germline-derived CDR1 and CDR2 are LGHNT and FRNRAP. V shed 6 bases and J 8 bases; nucleotides not matched to a gene: 9. CDR3 length equals 15 residues. The CDR3 region has the DNA TGTGCTAGTGGCCCAGGGACAGGGGGTTTCGATGAGCAGTTCTTC. Protein sequence: CASGPGTGGFDEQFF.

This rearrangement joins TRBV6-5 to TRBJ2-7, with D possibly TRBD2 on 5 matching bases. V lost 4 bases and J lost 7, with 17 bases in between. The CDR3 consists of 14 residues. CDR1 MNHEY and CDR2 SVGAGI come from the germline V gene. The CDR3 protein is CASSLGSTFGEQYF. The CDR3 DNA sequence: TGTGCCAGCAGTTTAGGGAGTACCTTTGGGGAGCAGTACTTC.